This TCR beta chain was sequenced in a study of blood T cell repertoires in COVID-19. Study details: Both acute and convalescent COVID-19 samples were obtained from the United States, Italy and Spain.

TCRdb's copy holds only in-frame clones and misses some; the assay was immunoSEQ multiplex PCR. The sample holds some 300,000 clones, roughly 91% seen once. The CDR3 spans 16 residues. Germline lookup yields CDR1 LNHNV and CDR2 YYDKDF (reference sequence). J gave up 5 bases and V 2 bases, and 5 bases lay outside the gene matches. Sequencing used PBMCs or T cells enriched from blood (not recorded which). The clonotype originates from a woman aged 45-60 years who had been exposed to COVID-19. The rearrangement links TRBV15 to TRBJ2-4; TRBD1 agrees at 11 bases. CDR3 sequence (DNA): TGTGCCACCAGCAGAACATTGGGACAGGGGGAAAACATTCAGTACTTC. It codes for CATSRTLGQGENIQYF.